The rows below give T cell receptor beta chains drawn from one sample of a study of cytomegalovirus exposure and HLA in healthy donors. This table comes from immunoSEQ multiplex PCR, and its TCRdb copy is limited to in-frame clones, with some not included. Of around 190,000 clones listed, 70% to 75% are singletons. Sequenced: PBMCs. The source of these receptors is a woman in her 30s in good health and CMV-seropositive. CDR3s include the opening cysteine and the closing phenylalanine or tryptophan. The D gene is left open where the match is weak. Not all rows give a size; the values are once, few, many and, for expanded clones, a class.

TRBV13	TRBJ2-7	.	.	CASSLYRAIYEQYF	TGTGCCAGCAGCCTCTACAGGGCTATCTACGAGCAGTACTTC
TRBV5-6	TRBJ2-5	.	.	CASSHTPGEWGTQYF	TGTGCCAGCAGCCATACCCCAGGGGAATGGGGGACCCAGTACTTC
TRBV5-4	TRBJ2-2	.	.	CASSLLPERELFF	TGTGCCAGCAGCTTACTCCCTGAGAGGGAGCTGTTTTTT
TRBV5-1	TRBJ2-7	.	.	CASSLEPQGYEQYF	TGCGCCAGCAGCTTGGAGCCACAGGGCTACGAGCAGTACTTC
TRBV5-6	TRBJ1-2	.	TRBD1	CASSPGQGYGYTF	TGTGCCAGCAGCCCGGGACAGGGCTATGGCTACACCTTC
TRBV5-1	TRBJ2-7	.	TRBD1	CASSPAGQGLEQYF	TGCGCCAGCAGCCCGGCGGGACAGGGCCTCGAGCAGTACTTC
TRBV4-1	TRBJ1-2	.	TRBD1	CASSLDREDYGYTF	TGCGCCAGCAGCCTTGACAGGGAAGACTATGGCTACACCTTC
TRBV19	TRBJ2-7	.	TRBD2	CASSSAGGSYEQYF	TGTGCCAGTTCCTCGGCGGGAGGGTCCTACGAGCAGTACTTC
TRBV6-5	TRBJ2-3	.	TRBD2	CASSFGTTLGVPTQYF	TGTGCCAGCAGTTTTGGGACTACCCTCGGGGTGCCGACGCAGTATTTT
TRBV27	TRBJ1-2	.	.	CASSFGQEYGYTF	TGTGCCAGCAGTTTCGGACAAGAGTACGGCTACACCTTC
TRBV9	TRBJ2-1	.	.	CASSVSGRYDNEQFF	TGTGCCAGCAGCGTATCAGGGCGTTATGACAATGAGCAGTTCTTC
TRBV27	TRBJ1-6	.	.	CASRTVIRSYNSPLHF	TGTGCCAGCAGGACAGTCATTCGCTCCTATAATTCACCCCTCCACTTT
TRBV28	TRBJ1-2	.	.	CASRSTVGGYTF	TGTGCCAGCCGTTCTACAGTTGGTGGCTACACCTTC
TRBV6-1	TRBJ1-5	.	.	CASKLETGNQPQHF	TGTGCCAGCAAACTAGAGACGGGCAATCAGCCCCAGCATTTT
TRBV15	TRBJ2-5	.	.	CATSSADRDYEQYF	TGTGCCACCAGCAGTGCGGACAGGGACTATGAGCAGTACTTC
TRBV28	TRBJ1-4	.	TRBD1	CASGGQGMVGEKLFF	TGTGCCAGCGGGGGACAGGGCATGGTTGGTGAAAAACTGTTTTTT
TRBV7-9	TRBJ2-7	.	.	CASQGRHIPYEQYF	TGTGCCAGCCAGGGGCGACACATCCCCTACGAGCAGTACTTC
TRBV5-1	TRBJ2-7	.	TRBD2	CASSPRTSGSYEQYF	TGCGCCAGCAGCCCACGGACTAGCGGCTCCTACGAGCAGTACTTC
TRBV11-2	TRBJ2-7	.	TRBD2	CASSLSGSSGYEQYF	TGTGCCAGCAGCCTAAGCGGGAGCAGCGGCTACGAGCAGTACTTC
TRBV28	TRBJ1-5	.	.	CASREGVSNQPQHF	TGTGCCAGCAGGGAAGGGGTTTCCAATCAGCCCCAGCATTTT
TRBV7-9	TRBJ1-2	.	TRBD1	CASSTRTGGPGKGYTF	TGTGCCAGCAGCACGCGGACAGGGGGCCCGGGAAAAGGCTACACCTTC
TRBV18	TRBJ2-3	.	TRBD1	CASSRGQGTLTDTQYF	TGTGCCAGCTCACGAGGACAGGGGACCTTAACAGATACGCAGTATTTT
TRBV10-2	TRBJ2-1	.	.	CASSDSPEFEQFF	TGCGCCAGCAGTGACTCCCCGGAGTTTGAGCAGTTCTTC
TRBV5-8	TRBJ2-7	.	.	CASSLLQRTSYEQYF	TGTGCCAGCAGCTTGCTCCAGCGAACCTCCTACGAGCAGTACTTC
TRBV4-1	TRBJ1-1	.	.	CASSQGAVTEAFF	TGCGCCAGCAGCCAAGGCGCGGTTACTGAAGCTTTCTTT
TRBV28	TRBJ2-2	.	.	CASTLIRGELFF	TGTGCCAGCACCCTAATTAGAGGGGAGCTGTTTTTT
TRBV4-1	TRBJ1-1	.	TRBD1	CASSQRTGGTEAFF	TGCGCCAGCAGCCAAAGGACAGGGGGCACTGAAGCTTTCTTT
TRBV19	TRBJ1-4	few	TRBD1	CASSARQGRPEKLFF	TGTGCCAGTAGTGCCCGACAGGGTCGGCCCGAAAAACTGTTTTTT
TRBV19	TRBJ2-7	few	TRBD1	CASMGTGSVEQYF	TGTGCCAGTATGGGGACAGGGTCGGTAGAGCAGTACTTC
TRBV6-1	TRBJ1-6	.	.	CASSERSSYNSPLHF	TGTGCCAGCAGTGAACGGAGCTCCTATAATTCACCCCTCCACTTT
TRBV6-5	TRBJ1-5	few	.	CASIQGVNQPQHF	TGTGCCAGCATCCAGGGTGTAAATCAGCCCCAGCATTTT
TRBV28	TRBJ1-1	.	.	CASRLARSPEAFF	TGTGCCAGCAGGCTGGCAAGGAGCCCTGAAGCTTTCTTT
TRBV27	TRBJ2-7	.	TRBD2	CASSSLRGVNLYEQYF	TGTGCCAGCAGTTCGCTGCGGGGGGTGAACCTCTACGAGCAGTACTTC
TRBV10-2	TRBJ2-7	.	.	CASASGISYEQYF	TGCGCCTCCGCGTCCGGGATCTCCTACGAGCAGTACTTC
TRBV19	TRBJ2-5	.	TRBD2	CASSIGGRAQETQYF	TGTGCCAGTAGTATTGGGGGGAGGGCCCAAGAGACTCAGTACTTC
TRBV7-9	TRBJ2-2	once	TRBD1	CASSLDPGQGTTGELFF	TGTGCCAGCAGCTTAGACCCGGGACAGGGTACCACCGGGGAGCTGTTTTTT
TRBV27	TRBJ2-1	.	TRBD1	CASSRIQGQYNEQFF	TGTGCCAGCAGCCGGATCCAGGGACAGTACAATGAGCAGTTCTTC
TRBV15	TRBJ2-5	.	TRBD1	CATSGRYRGETQYF	TGTGCCACCAGCGGACGTTACAGGGGGGAGACCCAGTACTTC
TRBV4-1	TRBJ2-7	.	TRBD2	CASSFGLAGAPLPYEQYF	TGCGCCAGCAGCTTCGGACTAGCGGGAGCCCCTCTTCCCTACGAGCAGTACTTC
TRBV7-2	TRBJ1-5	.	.	CASREQGQPQHF	TGTGCCAGCAGGGAGCAGGGACAGCCCCAGCATTTT
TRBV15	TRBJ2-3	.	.	CATSRDGRDTQYF	TGTGCCACCAGCAGAGATGGGAGAGATACGCAGTATTTT
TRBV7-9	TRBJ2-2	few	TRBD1	CASSRLGTGRTGELFF	TGTGCCAGCAGCCGCCTTGGGACAGGGCGGACCGGGGAGCTGTTTTTT
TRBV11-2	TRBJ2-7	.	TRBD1	CASNRGPYYEQYF	TGTGCCAGTAACAGGGGCCCGTACTACGAGCAGTACTTC
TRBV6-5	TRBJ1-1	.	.	CASSLGVYAEAFF	TGTGCCAGCAGTCTAGGGGTTTACGCTGAAGCTTTCTTT
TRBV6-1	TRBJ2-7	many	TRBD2	CATIAGGARYEQYF	TGTGCCACCATAGCGGGAGGTGCTCGCTACGAGCAGTACTTC
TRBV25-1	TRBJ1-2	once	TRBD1	CASTLSDREGYGYTF	TGTGCCAGCACCCTCTCGGACAGGGAGGGCTATGGCTACACCTTC
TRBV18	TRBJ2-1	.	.	CASSPIQGGNEQFF	TGTGCCAGCTCACCTATCCAGGGGGGCAATGAGCAGTTCTTC
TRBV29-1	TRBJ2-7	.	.	CSVVSSRQYF	TGCAGCGTTGTATCGTCGAGACAGTACTTT
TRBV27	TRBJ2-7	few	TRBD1	CASSWGQYYEQYF	TGTGCCAGCAGTTGGGGACAGTACTACGAGCAGTACTTC
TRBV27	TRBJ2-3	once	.	CASSLLGATDTQYF	TGTGCCAGCAGTTTACTAGGGGCGACTGATACGCAGTATTTT
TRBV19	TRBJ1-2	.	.	CAGGSHGYTF	TGTGCCGGAGGCTCCCATGGCTACACCTTC
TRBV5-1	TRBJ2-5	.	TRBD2	CASSLGGGETQYF	TGCGCCAGCAGCTTGGGGGGGGGAGAGACCCAGTACTTC
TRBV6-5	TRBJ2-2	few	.	CASSADLANTGELFF	TGTGCCAGCAGTGCTGACTTAGCGAACACCGGGGAGCTGTTTTTT
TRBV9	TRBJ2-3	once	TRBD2	CASSVFSGSPQSPDTQYF	TGTGCCAGCAGCGTGTTTAGCGGGAGTCCCCAAAGTCCAGATACGCAGTATTTT